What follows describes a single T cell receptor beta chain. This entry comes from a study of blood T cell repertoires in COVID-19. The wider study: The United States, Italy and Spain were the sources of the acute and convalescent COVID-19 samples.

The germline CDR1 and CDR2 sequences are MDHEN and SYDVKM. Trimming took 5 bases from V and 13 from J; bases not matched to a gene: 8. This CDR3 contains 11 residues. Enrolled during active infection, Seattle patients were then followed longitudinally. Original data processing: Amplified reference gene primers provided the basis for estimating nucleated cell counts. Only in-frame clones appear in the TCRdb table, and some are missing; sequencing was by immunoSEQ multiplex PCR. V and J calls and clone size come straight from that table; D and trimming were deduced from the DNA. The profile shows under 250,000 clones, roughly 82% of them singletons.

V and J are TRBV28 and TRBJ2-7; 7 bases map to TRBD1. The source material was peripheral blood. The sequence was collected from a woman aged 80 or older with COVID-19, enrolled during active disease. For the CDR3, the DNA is TGTGCCAGCAGTAAAAAGGGACAGTTCTACGTC. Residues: CASSKKGQFYV.